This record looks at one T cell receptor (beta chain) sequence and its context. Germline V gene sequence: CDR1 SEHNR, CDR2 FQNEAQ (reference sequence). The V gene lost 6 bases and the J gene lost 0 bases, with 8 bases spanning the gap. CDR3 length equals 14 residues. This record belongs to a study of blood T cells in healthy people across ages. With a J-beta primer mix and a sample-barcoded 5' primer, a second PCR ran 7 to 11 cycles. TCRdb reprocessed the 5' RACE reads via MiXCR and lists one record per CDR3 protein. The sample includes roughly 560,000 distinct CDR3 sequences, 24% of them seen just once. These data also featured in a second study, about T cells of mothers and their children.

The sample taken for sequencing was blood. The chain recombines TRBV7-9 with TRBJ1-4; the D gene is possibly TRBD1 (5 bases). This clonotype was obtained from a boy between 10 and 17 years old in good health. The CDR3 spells CASSKTATNEKLFF. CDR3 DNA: TGTGCCAGCAGTAAGACAGCAACTAATGAAAAACTGTTTTTT.